The text below deals with one T cell receptor (beta chain). The antigen is unknown. This entry comes from a study of CD8+CD57+ T cells in acquired aplastic anemia. Study summary: Yields of DNA that came from sorted CD4+ and CD8+ cells averaged 3.2 ug. Sequencing produced an average of roughly 11 million reads per healthy donor for CD4+ cells.

The CDR3 contains 13 residues. Trimming took 3 bases from V and 9 from J, leaving 15 bases between them. Germline V gene data show CDR1 as DFQATT and CDR2 as SNEGSKA (reference sequence). Genomic DNA served as template for TCR beta VDJ and CDR3 profiling. TCRdb processed the reads anew with MiXCR; each CDR3 protein has one entry. The repertoire includes around 170,000 distinct CDR3 sequences, 45% to 50% of them detected once, and 2.5% to 3.5% sits in the top ten. The study, taken as a whole, reports: Common to patients and controls were roughly 30 CD8+ CDR3 sequences. The study found no significant CD8+ Simpson's diversity difference between patients and controls.

The TCR was taken from a human donor in good health. The V gene is TRBV20-1, the J gene TRBJ2-1; D call uncertain. The specimen was sorted CD4+, CD8+, or CD8+CD57+ T cells (not recorded which) from PBMCs. In DNA form, the CDR3 reads TGCAGTGCTAGTGCCCCAAGGGTCGGTGAGCAGTTCTTC. It codes for CSASAPRVGEQFF.